Below, 30 T cell receptor beta chains from the same sample are listed, as sequenced in a study of metastatic and nonmetastatic thyroid tumors. All patients reached thyroid surgery having received no treatment beforehand. TCRdb used MiXCR to call clones anew from the PCR reads. The sample consists of around 15,000 clones, more than 20% of them appearing once. Sequencing used tumor tissue. The receptor source for this set is a male donor with papillary thyroid cancer or a benign thyroid nodule (not recorded which). Some clones in this sample may be carry-over from other donors' samples.

Notes on this clone: The conserved phenylalanine or tryptophan is not found at the CDR3 terminus, so this likely reflects a read error. The V and J genes are TRBV28 and TRBJ2-1, with D possibly being TRBD1 (6 bases). V lost 8 bases and J lost 8, with 19 bases in between. Germline V gene data show CDR1 as MDHEN and CDR2 as SYDVKM. The CDR3 has 14 amino acids. CDR3 residues: CASRNRGRGDEQFL. The CDR3 nucleotides read TGTGCCAGCCGAAACCGAGGCAGGGGCGATGAGCAGTTCTTA.

This clone was detected many times. This chain uses TRBV12-3 or TRBV12-4 with TRBJ1-1; D remains ambiguous. Trimming pared 3 bases from V and 5 bases from J, leaving 16 bases between. This CDR3 contains 15 residues. CDR3 bases: TGTGCCAGCAGTTTCAGAGTTCTCTTGTGGACTGAAGCTTTCTTT. As protein: CASSFRVLLWTEAFF.

The chain joins TRBV30 to TRBJ1-2, with D unresolved. Per germline, CDR1 GTSNPN and CDR2 SVGIG (reference sequence). The CDR3 consists of 14 residues. Trimming took 6 bases from V and 1 from J, leaving 15 bases between them. The CDR3, as DNA: TGTGCCTGCGACTTGAAAGGTGATAACTATGGCTACACCTTC. Its protein is CACDLKGDNYGYTF.

This clone was counted at least ten times. The chain recombines TRBV6-2 or TRBV6-3 with TRBJ2-3; D may be TRBD1 or TRBD2 (5 bases each). The V gene lost 1 base and the J gene lost 2 bases, with 10 bases spanning the gap. Per the germline V gene, CDR1 is MNHEY and CDR2 is SVGEGT. The CDR3 covers 15 residues. The CDR3 DNA follows: TGTGCCAGCAGTTACTTGGGACCCTTCACAGATACGCAGTATTTT. Protein product: CASSYLGPFTDTQYF.

This clone was seen many times. This CDR3 is CASSLATPGLAGAVEQFF. The CDR3 DNA reads TGTGCCAGCAGCTTAGCTACTCCTGGACTAGCGGGAGCGGTGGAGCAGTTCTTC. The rearrangement uses TRBV7-6 and TRBJ2-1; 13 positions agree with TRBD2. CDR1 SGHVS and CDR2 FNYEAQ come from the germline V gene. J gave up 10 bases and V 0 bases, and 12 bases lay outside the gene matches. The CDR3 totals 18 residues.

CDR3 in amino acids: CASSDASGSYEQYV. DNA of the CDR3: TGTGCCAGCAGTGACGCTAGCGGGAGCTACGAGCAGTACGTC. The V and J genes are TRBV6-1 and TRBJ2-7, with 10 bases lining up with TRBD2. The CDR3 covers 14 residues. J was trimmed by 3 bases and V by 3 bases; bases with no gene match: 2. CDR1 is MNHNS and CDR2 is SASEGT in the germline V gene.

This clone is a singleton in its sample. The genes are TRBV3-1 and TRBJ2-7, with D possibly TRBD2 on 5 matching bases. V was clipped by 1 base and J by 0 bases, with 7 bases between them. Germline CDR1 and CDR2: LGHDT and YNNKEL (reference sequence). There are 14 residues in the CDR3. CDR3 nucleotide sequence: TGTGCCAGCAGCCAAGGACTAAACTCCTACGAGCAGTACTTC. Protein product: CASSQGLNSYEQYF.

This clone is labeled as medium-sized. The chain combines TRBV7-3 with TRBJ2-2, with D unclear. Germline CDR1 reads SGHTA; CDR2 reads FQGTGA. The CDR3 loop spans 12 amino acids. Trimming pared 5 bases from V and 6 bases from J, leaving 7 bases between. In DNA, the CDR3 is TGTGCCAGCAGCCCCAGCCCCGGGGAGCTGTTTTTT. Its translation is CASSPSPGELFF. Using reference TRBV7-3 and TRBJ2-2 for the parts outside the CDR3, the full variable domain is GAGVSQTPSNKVTEKGKYVELRCDPISGHTALYWYRQSLGQGPEFLIYFQGTGAADDSGLPNDRFFAVRPEGSVSTLKIQRTERGDSAVYLCASSPSPGELFFGEGSRLTVL.

V usage is TRBV7-9 and J usage is TRBJ2-7, with TRBD2 matching over 8 bases. Germline CDR1 reads SEHNR; CDR2 reads FQNEAQ (reference sequence). This CDR3 has 15 residues. The J segment lost 6 bases and the V segment lost 2 bases, leaving 9 bases of the junction unmatched. In DNA, the CDR3 is TGTGCCAGCAGCTTAAGAAGCGGGAGAGCTTCCGAGCAGTACTTC. This codes for CASSLRSGRASEQYF.

This clone came up many times. This chain links TRBV24-1 with TRBJ1-5, with 7 bases that match TRBD1. V dropped 3 bases and J dropped 4; count of bases not matched to a gene: 8. This CDR3 region has 16 residues. CDR1 is KGHDR and CDR2 is SFDVKD in the germline V gene. Here the CDR3 reads CATSDKQGLVNQPQHF. The DNA of the CDR3 is TGTGCCACCAGTGATAAACAGGGGCTCGTAAATCAGCCCCAGCATTTT.

The sample holds many counts of this clone. Other DNA sequences in the sample encode the same CDR3. The CDR3 sequence: CASSYTGPLDSYTF. CDR3 in DNA: TGTGCCAGCAGTTACACTGGACCCCTCGACAGCTACACCTTC. The rearrangement uses TRBV6-2 or TRBV6-3 and TRBJ1-2; no reliable D call. The length of the CDR3 is 14 residues. V was shortened by 2 bases and J by 9 bases, with 16 bases between the two germline ends. Per the germline V gene, CDR1 is MNHEY and CDR2 is SVGEGT.

This clone was seen a few times. The CDR3 end shows no conserved phenylalanine or tryptophan, and so a read error is likely. Because the CDR3's place on the DNA is in doubt, the DNA is left out and the CDR3 is given as listed by TCRdb. The V call is TRBV14, the J call TRBJ2-7; no DNA check was done on the table's D call, TRBD1. Germline V gene lookup returns CDR1 SGHDN and CDR2 FVKESK. The CDR3 is made up of 8 amino acids, end residues included. The CDR3 loop is CASSQVGG.

A few counts support this clone. The V call is TRBV6-2 or TRBV6-3, the J call TRBJ2-7; D remains unclear. Germline V gives CDR1 MNHEY, CDR2 SVGEGT. V was pared by 7 bases and J by 6 bases, with 19 bases between. CDR3 length equals 14 residues. CDR3 sequence (DNA): TGTGCCAGCATCTCCTGGTACCCTGGCTGCGAGCAGTACTTC. This sequence encodes CASISWYPGCEQYF.

This clone has a count of ten or more. The V gene is TRBV6-2 or TRBV6-3, the J gene TRBJ2-1, with D perhaps matching TRBD2 (6 bases). CDR3 length equals 15 residues. The V and J ends lost 7 bases and 8 bases respectively, with 21 bases between them. Germline values: CDR1 MNHEY, CDR2 SVGEGT. Here the CDR3 DNA reads TGTGCCAGCATTGGAACGGGGGTTGCGGCCTATGAGCAGTTCTTC. Amino acids: CASIGTGVAAYEQFF.

V gene TRBV5-1 combines with J gene TRBJ1-2, with 7 bases lining up with TRBD1. Per the germline V gene, CDR1 is SGHRS and CDR2 is YFSETQ. This CDR3 has 14 amino acids. V lost 0 bases to trimming and J lost 3 bases; unmatched junction nucleotides: 2. Written as DNA, the CDR3 is TGCGCCAGCAGCTTGGGAGGGGGCGACTATGGCTACACCTTC. Its translation is CASSLGGGDYGYTF.

Only one count was recorded for this clone. This rearrangement joins TRBV20-1 to TRBJ1-6; D call uncertain. The CDR3 loop spans 10 amino acids. CDR1 is DFQATT, CDR2 SNEGSKA, per germline (reference sequence). Between the trimmed V and J ends, which lost 0 bases and 14 bases, there was a span of 5 bases. CDR3 DNA: TGCAGTGCTAGAGACCTCACCCTCCACTTT. It translates to CSARDLTLHF.

This clone was recorded at least ten times. DNA for the CDR3: TGCGCCAGCAGCCAACAGGGAGGGCCCTACACCGGGGAGCTGTTTTTT. This codes for CASSQQGGPYTGELFF. The chain is built from TRBV5-1 and TRBJ2-2; possibly TRBD2 for D (7 bases). CDR1 and CDR2 (germline): SGHRS, YFSETQ. V was clipped by 4 bases and J by 3 bases, with 16 bases between them. This CDR3 spans 16 amino acids.

As to this clone: A read error may account for a junction end that differs from germline. The chain links TRBV7-7 to TRBJ1-3; possibly TRBD1 for D (5 bases). Germline values: CDR1 SSHAT, CDR2 FNYEAQ (reference sequence). The CDR3 runs 13 residues. In nucleotides, the CDR3 is TGTGCTAGCATGGCAGGGCCCGGAAACACCATATATTTT. Amino acid sequence: CASMAGPGNTIYF.

The V and J genes are TRBV4-1 and TRBJ2-5; no definite D call. Per germline, CDR1 MGHRA and CDR2 YSYEKL. The CDR3 has 13 amino acids. Trimming took off 3 bases at V and 4 bases at J, with 9 bases between the two ends. This CDR3 is CASSHTKGETQYF. The CDR3 DNA is TGCGCCAGCAGCCATACAAAAGGAGAGACCCAGTACTTC.

This clone showed up many times. The chain couples TRBV2 to TRBJ2-2, with D possibly being TRBD1 (6 bases). CDR3 length equals 15 residues. V was trimmed by 6 bases and J by 0 bases, leaving 11 bases between them. Germline values: CDR1 SNHLY, CDR2 FYNNEI. The CDR3 loop is CASSREGANTGELFF. The CDR3 DNA sequence: TGTGCCAGCAGCCGTGAGGGGGCGAACACCGGGGAGCTGTTTTTT.

This clone has only a few counts. V is TRBV28 and J is TRBJ1-6, with D perhaps matching TRBD1 (6 bases). This CDR3 is built from 13 residues. The ends were cut back, 8 bases at V and 8 bases at J, with 13 bases in the middle. Germline V lookup: CDR1 MDHEN, CDR2 SYDVKM. CDR3 region: CASGQFAHSPLHF. Written as DNA, the CDR3 is TGTGCCAGCGGACAGTTCGCCCATTCACCCCTCCACTTT.

This clone has only a few counts. V and J are TRBV12-5 and TRBJ2-1; 10 bases are a match to TRBD2. The ends lost 7 bases at V and 1 base at J; junction bases unmatched: 13. Germline values: CDR1 LGHNT, CDR2 FRNRAP. The CDR3 is 18 residues long. As DNA, the CDR3 is TGTGCTAGTGCCCCTTGGAGCGGGAGGGCCGGTTCCTACAATGAGCAGTTCTTC. Its translation is CASAPWSGRAGSYNEQFF.

The genes are TRBV30 and TRBJ1-2; D is uncertain. V was clipped by 0 bases and J by 4 bases, with 9 bases between them. The CDR3 is 13 amino acids. CDR1 and CDR2 from the germline V gene are GTSNPN and SVGIG (reference sequence). The CDR3 here is CAWSVVGVYGYTF. CDR3 coding DNA: TGTGCCTGGAGTGTTGTGGGCGTCTATGGCTACACCTTC.

At least ten counts were recorded for this clone. V and J are TRBV30 and TRBJ2-3, with D hard to call. Trimming took 3 bases from V and 2 from J, leaving 15 bases between them. CDR1 and CDR2 from the germline V gene are GTSNPN and SVGIG (reference sequence). The CDR3 sequence is 15 residues long. The CDR3 coding sequence is TGTGCCTGGAGCGCCCTCGGGCTTTTCACAGATACGCAGTATTTT. Its translation: CAWSALGLFTDTQYF.

This clone is deemed medium-sized. This chain links TRBV20-1 with TRBJ1-6; no reliable D call. The germline gives CDR1 DFQATT, CDR2 SNEGSKA (reference sequence). V lost 1 base to trimming and J lost 10 bases, with 14 bases between them. CDR3 length: 14 amino acids. The CDR3 sequence: CSARAPLAGSPLHF. The CDR3 DNA reads TGCAGTGCTAGAGCCCCCCTCGCTGGGTCACCCCTCCACTTT.

The gene calls are TRBV4-1 and TRBJ2-3, with TRBD2 matching 8 bases. With 0 bases clipped from V and 5 bases from J, the junction kept 13 bases outside the gene matches. This CDR3 contains 18 residues. Germline CDR1 MGHRA, CDR2 YSYEKL. DNA of the CDR3: TGCGCCAGCAGCCAAGATCCGACCGCGGGAGGAAGGGAAGATACGCAGTATTTT. Amino acid sequence: CASSQDPTAGGREDTQYF.

There are many counts of this clone. The rearrangement joins TRBV10-2 to TRBJ2-3; D is unresolved. Germline loops: CDR1 WSHSY, CDR2 SAAADI. The CDR3 consists of 13 residues. V lost 8 bases and J lost 6, with 15 bases in between. CDR3 in DNA: TGCGCCAGCTCCCAACCCCCCGTCGATACGCAGTATTTT. Its translation: CASSQPPVDTQYF.

This rearrangement joins TRBV28 to TRBJ1-2, with D possibly matching TRBD1 (6 bases). The CDR3 has 17 residues. V was shortened by 5 bases and J by 8 bases, with 27 bases between the two germline ends. Germline V gives CDR1 MDHEN, CDR2 SYDVKM. CDR3 region: CASSPGGGGPGTGGYTF. The DNA of the CDR3 is TGTGCCAGCAGTCCGGGGGGTGGGGGGCCCGGGACGGGAGGCTACACCTTC.

This clone has at least ten counts. The rearrangement links TRBV5-4 to TRBJ1-3; D remains ambiguous. Trimming took 2 bases from V and 4 from J, leaving 10 bases between them. CDR1 SGHNT and CDR2 YYREEE come from the germline V gene (reference sequence). The CDR3 covers 14 residues. CDR3 DNA: TGTGCCAGCAGCTTCGAGGTGTCCGGAAACACCATATATTTT. The encoded protein is CASSFEVSGNTIYF.

This clone was recorded at least ten times. The J gene is TRBJ2-1, the V gene TRBV29-1; 9 bases are a match to TRBD2. The CDR3 totals 15 residues. The germline V gene encodes CDR1 SQVTM and CDR2 ANQGSEA. J lost 8 bases, V lost 2 bases, and 10 bases had no gene match. CDR3 coding DNA: TGCAGCGTTGAATGGTTGAGCGGGGGGTTTGATGAGCAGTTCTTC. It codes for CSVEWLSGGFDEQFF.